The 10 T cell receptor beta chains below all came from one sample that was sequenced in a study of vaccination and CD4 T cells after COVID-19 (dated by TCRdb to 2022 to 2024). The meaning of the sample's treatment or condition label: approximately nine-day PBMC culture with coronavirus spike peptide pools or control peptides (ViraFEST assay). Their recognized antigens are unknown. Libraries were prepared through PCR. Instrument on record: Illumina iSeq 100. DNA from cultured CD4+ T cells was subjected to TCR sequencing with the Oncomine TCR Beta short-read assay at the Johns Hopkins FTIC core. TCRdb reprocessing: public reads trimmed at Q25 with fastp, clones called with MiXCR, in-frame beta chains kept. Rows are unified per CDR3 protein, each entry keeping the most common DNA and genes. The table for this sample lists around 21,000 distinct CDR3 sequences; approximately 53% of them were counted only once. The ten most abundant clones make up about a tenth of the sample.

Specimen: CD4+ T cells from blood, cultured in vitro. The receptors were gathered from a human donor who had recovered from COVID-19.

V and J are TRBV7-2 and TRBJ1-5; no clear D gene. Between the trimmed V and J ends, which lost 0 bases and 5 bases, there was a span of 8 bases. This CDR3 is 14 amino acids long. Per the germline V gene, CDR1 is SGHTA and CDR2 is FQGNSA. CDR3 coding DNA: TGTGCCAGCAGCTTAGCGGGAGGCCATCAGCCCCAGCATTTT. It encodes CASSLAGGHQPQHF.

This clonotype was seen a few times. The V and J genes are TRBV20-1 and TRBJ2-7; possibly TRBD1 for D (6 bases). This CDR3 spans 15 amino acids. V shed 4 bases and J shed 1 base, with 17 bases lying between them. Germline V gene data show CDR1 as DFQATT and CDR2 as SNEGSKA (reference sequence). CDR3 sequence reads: CSATSGARVSYEQYF. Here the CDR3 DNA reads TGCAGTGCTACCTCAGGGGCGCGGGTGTCCTACGAGCAGTACTTC.

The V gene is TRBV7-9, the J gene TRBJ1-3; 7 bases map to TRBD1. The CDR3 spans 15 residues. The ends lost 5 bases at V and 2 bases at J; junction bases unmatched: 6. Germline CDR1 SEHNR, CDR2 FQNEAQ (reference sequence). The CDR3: CASSREGAAGNTIYF. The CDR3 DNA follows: TGTGCCAGCAGCCGAGAGGGGGCGGCTGGAAACACCATATATTTT.

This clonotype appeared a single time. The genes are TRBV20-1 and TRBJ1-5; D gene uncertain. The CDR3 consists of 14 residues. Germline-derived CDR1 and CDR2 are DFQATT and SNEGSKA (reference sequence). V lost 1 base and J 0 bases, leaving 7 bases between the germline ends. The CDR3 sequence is CSARVGSSNQPQHF. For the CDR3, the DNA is TGCAGTGCTAGAGTAGGTAGTAGCAATCAGCCCCAGCATTTT.

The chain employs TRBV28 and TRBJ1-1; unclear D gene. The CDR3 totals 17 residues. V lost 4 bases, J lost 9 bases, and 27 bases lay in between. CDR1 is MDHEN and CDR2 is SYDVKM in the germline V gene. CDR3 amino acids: CASSSTSLHLLRHQAFF. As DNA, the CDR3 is TGTGCCAGCAGTTCTACTTCATTACACCTACTGCGACACCAAGCTTTCTTT.

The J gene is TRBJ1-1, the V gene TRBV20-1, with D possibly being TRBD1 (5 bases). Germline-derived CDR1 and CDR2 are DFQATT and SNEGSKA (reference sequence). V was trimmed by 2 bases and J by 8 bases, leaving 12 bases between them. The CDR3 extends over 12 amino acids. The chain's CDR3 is CSARWGSEEAFF. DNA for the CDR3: TGCAGTGCTAGATGGGGGTCGGAGGAAGCTTTCTTT.

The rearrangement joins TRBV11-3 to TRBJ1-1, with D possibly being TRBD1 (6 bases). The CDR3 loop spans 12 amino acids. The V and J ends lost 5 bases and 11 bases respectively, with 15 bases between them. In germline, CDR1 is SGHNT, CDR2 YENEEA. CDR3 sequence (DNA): TGTGCCAGCAGCATAGGACAGAGTCAGGCTTTCTTT. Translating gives CASSIGQSQAFF. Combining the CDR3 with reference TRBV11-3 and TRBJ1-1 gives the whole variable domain EAGVVQSPRYKIIEKKQPVAFWCNPISGHNTLYWYLQNLGQGPELLIRYENEEAVDDSQLPKDRFSAERLKGVDSTLKIQPAELGDSAVYLCASSIGQSQAFFGQGTRLTVV.

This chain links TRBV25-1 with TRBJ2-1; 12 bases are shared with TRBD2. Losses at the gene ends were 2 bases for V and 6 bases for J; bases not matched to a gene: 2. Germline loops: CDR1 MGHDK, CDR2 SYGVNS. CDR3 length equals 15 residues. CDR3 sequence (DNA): TGTGCCAGCAGTGAACCTAGCGGGGGGGCCAATGAGCAGTTCTTC. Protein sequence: CASSEPSGGANEQFF.

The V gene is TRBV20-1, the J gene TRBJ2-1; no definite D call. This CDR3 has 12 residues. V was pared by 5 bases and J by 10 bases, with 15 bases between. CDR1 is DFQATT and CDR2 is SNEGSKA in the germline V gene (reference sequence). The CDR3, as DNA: TGCAGTGCTTTAGGACGGGTTCGGGAGCAGTTCTTC. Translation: CSALGRVREQFF.

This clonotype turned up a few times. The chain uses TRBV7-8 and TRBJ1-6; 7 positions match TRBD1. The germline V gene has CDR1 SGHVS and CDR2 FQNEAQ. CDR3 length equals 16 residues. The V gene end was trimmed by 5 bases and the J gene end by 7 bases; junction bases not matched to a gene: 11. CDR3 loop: CASSPRGSRGNSPLHF. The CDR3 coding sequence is TGTGCCAGCAGCCCCAGGGGATCCAGGGGGAATTCACCCCTCCACTTT.